Below are 21 T cell receptor beta chains sequenced from a single sample in a study of blood T cells in healthy people across ages (dated by TCRdb to 2013 to 2016). The library came from 5' RACE. The run used an Illumina HiSeq 2500. A second roughly 6 to 11 cycle PCR used a sample-barcoded 5' primer and a J-beta primer mix. TCRdb reworked the public reads: Q25 trimming with fastp, MiXCR clone assembly, productive beta chains retained. Every distinct CDR3 protein forms one entry, paired with its most common genes and DNA. The sample has about 1.8 million distinct CDR3 sequences on record, 40% to 55% of them singletons. 2% to 2.5% of the sample goes to the ten largest clones. Source material: blood. The source of these receptors is a middle-aged woman in good health.

This chain uses TRBV3-1 with TRBJ2-5; 7 positions match TRBD2. This CDR3 is 16 amino acids long. The V gene end was trimmed by 0 bases and the J gene end by 1 base; junction bases not matched to a gene: 5. Germline V gene sequence: CDR1 LGHDT, CDR2 YNNKEL (reference sequence). CDR3 loop: CASSQDSPSGQETQYF. DNA of the CDR3: TGTGCCAGCAGCCAAGATAGTCCTAGCGGCCAAGAGACCCAGTACTTC.

V and J are TRBV10-3 and TRBJ1-6; D call uncertain. The germline gives CDR1 ENHRY, CDR2 SYGVKD. The V gene lost 8 bases and the J gene lost 5 bases, with 13 bases spanning the gap. The CDR3 sequence is 14 residues long. The CDR3 nucleotides read TGTGCCATCTCCCTGGGTAACGATAATTCACCCCTCCACTTT. It is translated as CAISLGNDNSPLHF.

This chain joins TRBV12-3 or TRBV12-4 and TRBJ1-2; no definite D call. This CDR3 is 14 amino acids long. Trimming cost V 3 bases and J 6 bases, with 14 bases left between them. The CDR3 region has the DNA TGTGCCAGCAGTTTCGCCGGTCCTCAAGATGGCTACACCTTC. Its translation: CASSFAGPQDGYTF.

This chain links TRBV29-1 with TRBJ1-1; no clear D gene. This CDR3 comprises 14 residues. From germline, CDR1 is SQVTM and CDR2 ANQGSEA. The germline V and J ends were trimmed by 6 bases and 2 bases, with 16 bases remaining between them. CDR3 sequence: CSVAGRGSNTEAFF. DNA for the CDR3: TGCAGCGTGGCTGGACGTGGATCTAACACTGAAGCTTTCTTT. The variable domain in full, with the rest retrieved from reference TRBV29-1 and TRBJ1-1, is SAVISQKPSRDICQRGTSLTIQCQVDSQVTMMFWYRQQPGQSLTLIATANQGSEATYESGFVIDKFPISRPNLTFSTLTVSNMSPEDSSIYLCSVAGRGSNTEAFFGQGTRLTVV.

J is TRBJ2-1 and V is TRBV28; TRBD2 agrees at 10 bases. Unmatched junction bases numbered 10, after V lost 1 base and J lost 1 base. Germline loops: CDR1 MDHEN, CDR2 SYDVKM. The CDR3 runs 19 residues. The CDR3 sequence: CASSLYTTSGVPSYNEQFF. The CDR3 DNA is TGTGCCAGCAGTTTATACACAACTAGCGGGGTCCCATCCTACAATGAGCAGTTCTTC.

The J gene is TRBJ2-7, the V gene TRBV6-2 or TRBV6-3; a weak D match, TRBD1 (6 bases). The end of the DNA fits TRBJ2-5 better, so the J call may be wrong. Germline V CDR1 and CDR2: MNHEY, SVGEGT. This CDR3 has 15 amino acids. The CDR3, as DNA: TGTGCCAGCAGTTACGTGCCAGGGGCCCAAGAGACCCAGTACTTC. Protein: CASSYVPGAQETQYF.

The J gene is TRBJ2-7, the V gene TRBV20-1, with TRBD1 identical over 8 bases. The trim removed 6 bases at V and 3 bases at J, leaving 13 bases unmatched. The CDR3 totals 15 residues. Germline CDR1 reads DFQATT; CDR2 reads SNEGSKA (reference sequence). CDR3 amino acids: CSANKPQGVVYEQYF. The CDR3 DNA is TGCAGTGCAAACAAACCACAGGGGGTTGTCTACGAGCAGTACTTC.

The rearrangement uses TRBV24-1 and TRBJ2-3, with D uncertain. Germline V gene sequence: CDR1 KGHDR, CDR2 SFDVKD. V lost 5 bases and J 0 bases, leaving 20 bases between the germline ends. The CDR3 runs to 18 residues. CDR3 DNA: TGTGCCACCAGTGGCACCGGAATGAACTCGCTTAGCACAGATACGCAGTATTTT. Translation: CATSGTGMNSLSTDTQYF.

This chain links TRBV28 with TRBJ2-5, with D maybe TRBD1 (6 bases). CDR1 and CDR2 (germline): MDHEN, SYDVKM. With 5 bases removed from V and 3 bases from J, the gap between germline ends came to 22 bases. The length of the CDR3 is 17 residues. CDR3 sequence: CASSPIPLGTLEETQYF. DNA of the CDR3: TGTGCCAGCAGTCCTATCCCATTGGGGACACTTGAAGAGACCCAGTACTTC.

The V gene is TRBV2, the J gene TRBJ2-1; 8 bases agree with TRBD2. CDR3 length equals 19 residues. After removal of 3 bases from V and 0 bases from J, the junction contained 13 bases not matched to a gene. The germline V gene has CDR1 SNHLY and CDR2 FYNNEI. This CDR3 is CASSDLTLAGRTSYNEQFF. CDR3 bases: TGTGCCAGCAGTGACCTGACTTTAGCGGGGCGCACCTCCTACAATGAGCAGTTCTTC.

This clonotype came up a few times. V and J are TRBV7-2 and TRBJ2-5, with a tentative D call TRBD1 (7 bases). Germline values: CDR1 SGHTA, CDR2 FQGNSA. V lost 5 bases and J lost 2, with 15 bases in between. This CDR3 region has 15 residues. CDR3 in amino acids: CASSPPTGRQETQYF. Here the CDR3 DNA reads TGTGCCAGCAGCCCCCCGACAGGGAGGCAAGAGACCCAGTACTTC. Together with reference TRBV7-2 and TRBJ2-5, the CDR3 gives the full variable domain: GAGVSQSPSNKVTEKGKDVELRCDPISGHTALYWYRQSLGQGLEFLIYFQGNSAPDKSGLPSDRFSAERTGGSVSTLTIQRTQQEDSAVYLCASSPPTGRQETQYFGPGTRLLVL.

There are a few counts of this clonotype. The rearrangement links TRBV20-1 to TRBJ2-7; a possible D gene is TRBD1 (6 bases). Trimming cost V 4 bases and J 2 bases, with 9 bases left between them. Germline loops: CDR1 DFQATT, CDR2 SNEGSKA (reference sequence). The CDR3 runs 12 residues. The CDR3 DNA sequence: TGCAGTGCTAAGGACAGACCCTACGAGCAGTACTTC. Its translation: CSAKDRPYEQYF.

V gene TRBV3-1 combines with J gene TRBJ2-1, with 10 nucleotides matching TRBD2. This CDR3 is built from 15 residues. CDR1 is LGHDT, CDR2 YNNKEL, per germline (reference sequence). J lost 5 bases, V lost 4 bases, and 5 bases had no gene match. Here the CDR3 DNA reads TGTGCCAGCAGCCGAAGCGGGGGGGGGAACAATGAGCAGTTCTTC. Its translation: CASSRSGGGNNEQFF.

This sequence joins TRBV4-2 and TRBJ1-1; D not certain. The CDR3 spans 14 residues. V was shortened by 0 bases and J by 0 bases, with 5 bases between the two germline ends. CDR1 LGHNA and CDR2 YNFKEQ come from the germline V gene. DNA for the CDR3: TGTGCCAGCAGCCAAGAGGTGATGAACACTGAAGCTTTCTTT. Protein product: CASSQEVMNTEAFF.

The chain recombines TRBV12-3 or TRBV12-4 with TRBJ2-7; D possibly uses TRBD1 or TRBD2 (5 bases each). Trimming cost V 6 bases and J 3 bases, with 18 bases left between them. The CDR3 is 15 amino acids. The CDR3 DNA reads TGTGCCAGCAGAAACACGGGGCAGGGATACTACGAGCAGTACTTC. As protein: CASRNTGQGYYEQYF.

V is TRBV20-1 and J is TRBJ1-5; 11 nucleotides line up with TRBD1. The V and J ends lost 6 bases and 3 bases, in that order; junction bases with no gene match: 4. Per germline, CDR1 DFQATT and CDR2 SNEGSKA (reference sequence). CDR3 length: 14 amino acids. CDR3 DNA sequence: TGCAGTGCCGAGGACAGGGGGCCCAATCAGCCCCAGCATTTT. Translation: CSAEDRGPNQPQHF.

V is TRBV6-5 and J is TRBJ2-5; TRBD2 matches at 8 bases. CDR1 is MNHEY, CDR2 SVGAGI, per germline. This CDR3 comprises 16 residues. V lost 1 base to trimming and J lost 11 bases; unmatched junction nucleotides: 15. The CDR3 DNA reads TGTGCCAGCAGTTACTACGGCGGGGGGAAGGATATTGAGCAGTACTTC. It translates to CASSYYGGGKDIEQYF.

This clonotype was seen repeatedly, ten times or more. At one boundary the junction diverges from the germline segment, which might be a read error. This rearrangement joins TRBV5-1 to TRBJ2-7; D is unclear. The germline gives CDR1 SGHRS, CDR2 YFSETQ. This CDR3 is built from 14 residues. The CDR3 DNA sequence: TGTGCCAGCAGCTTAGCTGGCCCCTCCTACGAGCAGTACTTC. This codes for CASSLAGPSYEQYF.

The chain links TRBV4-2 to TRBJ2-3; 12 bases map to TRBD2. The CDR3 extends over 17 amino acids. Unmatched junction bases numbered 8, after V lost 2 bases and J lost 5 bases. Germline V gives CDR1 LGHNA, CDR2 YNFKEQ. The CDR3 sequence is CASSQSSSGGAKDTQYF. CDR3 coding DNA: TGTGCCAGCAGCCAATCATCTAGCGGGGGGGCCAAAGATACGCAGTATTTT.

This clonotype was picked up many times. The chain links TRBV13 to TRBJ2-7; D perhaps matches TRBD1 (6 bases). The germline V gene has CDR1 PRHDT and CDR2 FYEKMQ (reference sequence). CDR3 length equals 12 residues. The V end lost 5 bases, the J end lost 3 bases, and 8 bases lay between the germline ends. The CDR3, as DNA: TGTGCCAGCAGCCACAGGGTCTACGAGCAGTACTTC. Translation: CASSHRVYEQYF.

This clonotype was seen a few times. The chain joins TRBV7-2 to TRBJ1-2; tentatively, D is TRBD1 (5 bases). The CDR3 has 16 amino acids. The V gene's germline CDR1 is SGHTA and CDR2 FQGNSA. The V end was cut by 2 bases, the J end by 2 bases, with 15 bases between. The CDR3 coding sequence is TGTGCCAGCAGCTTATCCCAGGGCCACCGAAACTATGGCTACACCTTC. The encoded protein is CASSLSQGHRNYGYTF.